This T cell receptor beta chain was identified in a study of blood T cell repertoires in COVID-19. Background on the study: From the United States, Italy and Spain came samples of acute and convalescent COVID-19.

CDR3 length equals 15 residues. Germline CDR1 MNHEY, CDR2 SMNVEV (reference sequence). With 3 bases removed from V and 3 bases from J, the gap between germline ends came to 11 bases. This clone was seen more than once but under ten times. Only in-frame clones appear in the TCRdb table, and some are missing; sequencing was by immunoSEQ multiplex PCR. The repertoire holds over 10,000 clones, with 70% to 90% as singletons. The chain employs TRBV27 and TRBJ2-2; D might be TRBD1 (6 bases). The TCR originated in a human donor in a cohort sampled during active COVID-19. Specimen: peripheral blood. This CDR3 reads CASSLGRGYTGELFF. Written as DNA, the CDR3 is TGTGCCAGCAGTTTGGGCAGGGGCTACACCGGGGAGCTGTTTTTT.